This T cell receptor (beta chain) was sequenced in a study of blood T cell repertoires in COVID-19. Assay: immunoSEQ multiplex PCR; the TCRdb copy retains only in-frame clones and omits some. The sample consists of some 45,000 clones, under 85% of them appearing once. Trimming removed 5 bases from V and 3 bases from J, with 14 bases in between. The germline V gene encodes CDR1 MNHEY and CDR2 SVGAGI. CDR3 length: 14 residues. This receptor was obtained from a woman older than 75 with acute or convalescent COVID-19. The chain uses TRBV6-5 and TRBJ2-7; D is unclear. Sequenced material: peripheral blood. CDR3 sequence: CASSKIVSGYEQYF. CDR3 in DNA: TGTGCCAGCAGTAAGATAGTGTCGGGCTACGAGCAGTACTTC.